One sample yielded the 30 T cell receptor beta chains listed below, sequenced in a study of spatial heterogeneity in lung cancer. Overall study results and limits: Tumors with more nonsynonymous mutations had more expanded intratumoral alpha and beta TCRs.

Time point specified: sample taken at primary tumor resection. TCRdb recomputed calls from the 5' RACE reads with MiXCR, one row per CDR3 protein. The sample includes 6,500 to 7,500 distinct CDR3 sequences, approximately 7% of them seen just once. Antigens of these TCRs are unknown. Sequencing was performed on lung tumor tissue, taken at surgery. Receptors were obtained from a male donor with early-stage non-small cell lung cancer.

Within the sample, this clonotype is medium-sized. The chain has TRBV5-1 and TRBJ2-7, with D tentatively TRBD1 (6 bases). The CDR3 sequence is 14 residues long. CDR1 and CDR2 (germline): SGHRS, YFSETQ. V was cut by 2 bases and J by 2 bases, with 11 bases left in between. CDR3 protein: CASSFGQYTYEQYF. DNA for the CDR3: TGCGCCAGCAGCTTTGGACAGTATACCTACGAGCAGTACTTC.

This clonotype is medium-sized (0.01 to 0.1%) in the sample. J is TRBJ2-7 and V is TRBV4-1; D assignment may be TRBD1 or TRBD2 (5 bases each). Germline V gene sequence: CDR1 MGHRA, CDR2 YSYEKL. Between the trimmed V and J ends, which lost 4 bases and 2 bases, there was a span of 18 bases. This CDR3 is 16 amino acids long. The chain's CDR3 is CASSLTFGRGAYEQYF. For the CDR3, the DNA is TGCGCCAGCAGCCTCACCTTCGGTAGAGGGGCCTACGAGCAGTACTTC.

This clonotype showed up many times. The chain employs TRBV4-1 and TRBJ1-4; possibly TRBD1 for D (6 bases). Deletions cut 0 bases from V and 10 bases from J, with 15 bases between. The CDR3 is made up of 15 amino acids. Germline-derived CDR1 and CDR2 are MGHRA and YSYEKL. The CDR3 coding sequence is TGCGCCAGCAGCCAAGAAGGGCAGGGGCTGCGAAAACTGTTTTTT. It encodes CASSQEGQGLRKLFF.

This clonotype rates as medium-sized (0.01 to 0.1%). The chain is built from TRBV3-1 and TRBJ1-4; D is uncertain. The germline gives CDR1 LGHDT, CDR2 YNNKEL (reference sequence). The V end was cut by 4 bases, the J end by 4 bases, with 4 bases between. This CDR3 region has 12 residues. CDR3 DNA sequence: TGTGCCAGCAGCCGCCGTAATGAAAAACTGTTTTTT. It encodes CASSRRNEKLFF.

This clonotype is deemed medium-sized. The V gene is TRBV3-1, the J gene TRBJ2-7, with D tentatively TRBD2 (5 bases). Germline CDR1 reads LGHDT; CDR2 reads YNNKEL (reference sequence). This CDR3 contains 16 residues. V was trimmed by 0 bases and J by 2 bases, leaving 14 bases between them. Here the CDR3 DNA reads TGTGCCAGCAGCCAAGAGTACAGCGGACGGCCCTACGAGCAGTACTTC. It codes for CASSQEYSGRPYEQYF.

On this clonotype itself: Just one base apart from a much larger clone, this may be a read error. This rearrangement joins TRBV12-3 or TRBV12-4 to TRBJ1-2; D is unclear. The CDR3 covers 16 residues. The CDR3 nucleotides are TGTGCCAGCAGTGCCCCGGGCTCTGTCATAAGAGATGGCTACACCTTT. Its translation is CASSAPGSVIRDGYTF.

This clonotype was seen a handful of times. The rearrangement joins TRBV19 to TRBJ1-6; the match to TRBD1 covers 7 bases. J gave up 19 bases and V 6 bases, and 15 bases lay outside the gene matches. CDR1 and CDR2 from the germline V gene are LNHDA and SQIVND (reference sequence). This CDR3 contains 13 residues. The CDR3 nucleotides read TGTGCCAGTAGCAACCACGAAAGACAGGGACAACACTTT. It codes for CASSNHERQGQHF.

Comment on this clonotype: Relative to the germline gene, one junction end is altered; a read error may explain this. The rearrangement joins TRBV29-1 to TRBJ1-1; D is undetermined. The CDR3 covers 9 residues. CDR1 and CDR2 (germline): SQVTM, ANQGSEA. The chain's CDR3 is CSVSPEQNF. DNA of the CDR3: TGCAGCGTCTCGCCCGAACAAAACTTT.

This clonotype showed up many times. V usage is TRBV6-1 and J usage is TRBJ2-1; the match to TRBD2 covers 8 bases. The CDR3 runs to 15 residues. The germline V gene encodes CDR1 MNHNS and CDR2 SASEGT. V shed 0 bases, J shed 4 bases, and the junction held 2 bases outside the gene matches. The CDR3 nucleotides are TGTGCCAGCAGTGAAGCAAGCGGGGGATACAATGAGCAGTTCTTC. Protein: CASSEASGGYNEQFF.

Only a few counts were recorded for this clonotype. A clone one base away is much larger, so this may be a read error. V usage is TRBV20-1 and J usage is TRBJ2-3, with D perhaps TRBD2 (5 bases). Per germline, CDR1 DFQATT and CDR2 SNEGSKA (reference sequence). V lost 5 bases and J lost 5, with 23 bases in between. This CDR3 is 16 amino acids long. The CDR3 spells CSAGWIGEPREDTQYF. The CDR3 bases are TGCAGTGCTGGATGGATCGGGGAACCCCGGGAAGATACGCAGTATTTT.

This chain connects TRBV7-6 to TRBJ1-1, with 9 positions matching TRBD1. This CDR3 has 15 residues. J was trimmed by 6 bases and V by 5 bases; bases with no gene match: 10. The germline gives CDR1 SGHVS, CDR2 FNYEAQ. The CDR3 DNA sequence: TGTGCCAGCAGCCGGGGGGGGACAGGGAGCTCTGAAGCTTTCTTT. Amino acids: CASSRGGTGSSEAFF. Combining the CDR3 with reference TRBV7-6 and TRBJ1-1 gives the whole variable domain GAGVSQSPRYKVTKRGQDVALRCDPISGHVSLYWYRQALGQGPEFLTYFNYEAQQDKSGLPNDRFSAERPEGSISTLTIQRTEQRDSAMYRCASSRGGTGSSEAFFGQGTRLTVV.

This clonotype is labeled as medium-sized. The CDR3 DNA follows: TGTGCCAGCTCACTTATCCCCGGAACCTACGAGCAGTACTTC. Translated, it gives CASSLIPGTYEQYF. This sequence joins TRBV18 and TRBJ2-7; D unresolved. The CDR3 has 14 residues. Germline V gene sequence: CDR1 KGHSH, CDR2 LQKENI. Trimming removed 4 bases at V and 2 bases at J, with 12 bases between.

This clonotype ranks as medium-sized. This sequence joins TRBV6-1 and TRBJ1-2, with 7 bases matching TRBD1. In germline, CDR1 is MNHNS, CDR2 SASEGT. After removal of 3 bases from V and 6 bases from J, the junction contained 4 bases not matched to a gene. This CDR3 is built from 13 residues. This chain's CDR3 is CASSETGRDGYTF. CDR3 bases: TGTGCCAGCAGTGAGACAGGGCGGGATGGCTACACCTTC.

This clonotype was observed many times. The V call is TRBV6-1, the J call TRBJ1-6, with unresolved D. The CDR3 has 14 residues. Germline V gene lookup returns CDR1 MNHNS and CDR2 SASEGT. V dropped 0 bases and J dropped 10 bases, with 10 bases sitting between them. CDR3 nucleotide sequence: TGTGCCAGCAGTGAAGCCGAGGGAGGATCACCCCTCCACTTT. Its translation: CASSEAEGGSPLHF.

This clonotype was seen more than once but under ten times. The chain combines TRBV20-1 with TRBJ2-7; 9 bases line up with TRBD1. The CDR3 is made up of 15 amino acids. The germline gives CDR1 DFQATT, CDR2 SNEGSKA (reference sequence). V lost 1 base, J lost 0 bases, and 4 bases stayed unmatched. Written as DNA, the CDR3 is TGCAGTGCTAGAGTATGGGACAGGGACTCCTACGAGCAGTACTTC. This encodes CSARVWDRDSYEQYF.

This clonotype was observed at least ten times. The chain recombines TRBV6-5 with TRBJ1-6, with D perhaps matching TRBD1 (6 bases). This CDR3 is 16 amino acids long. Germline-derived CDR1 and CDR2 are MNHEY and SVGAGI. Trimming took off 7 bases at V and 7 bases at J, with 20 bases between the two ends. CDR3 amino acids: CASTPRGRGANSPLHF. The CDR3 region has the DNA TGTGCCAGCACCCCGAGGGGCAGGGGCGCGAATTCACCCCTCCACTTT.

V and J are TRBV3-1 and TRBJ2-5; 9 nucleotides align to TRBD1. The J segment lost 2 bases and the V segment lost 3 bases, leaving 1 base of the junction unmatched. Germline V gene sequence: CDR1 LGHDT, CDR2 YNNKEL (reference sequence). This CDR3 has 14 amino acids. DNA of the CDR3: TGTGCCAGCAGCCACGGGACAGGGCAAGAGACCCAGTACTTC. The encoded protein is CASSHGTGQETQYF.

The sample holds one count of this clonotype. The chain couples TRBV7-9 to TRBJ2-7, with D perhaps TRBD1 or TRBD2 (6 bases each). Germline V lookup: CDR1 SEHNR, CDR2 FQNEAQ (reference sequence). This CDR3 is 16 amino acids long. V was shortened by 6 bases and J by 5 bases, with 23 bases between the two germline ends. The CDR3 sequence: CASSSTGRRGKDEQYF. CDR3 sequence (DNA): TGTGCCAGCAGTTCTACCGGGAGAAGGGGGAAGGACGAGCAGTACTTC.

This clonotype was seen repeatedly, ten times or more. The genes are TRBV6-5 and TRBJ1-4; the D is unclear. CDR1 is MNHEY and CDR2 is SVGAGI in the germline V gene. Trimming took off 0 bases at V and 10 bases at J, with 21 bases between the two ends. The CDR3 runs to 17 residues. Here the CDR3 reads CASSYSGQERMVGKLFF. The CDR3 nucleotides are TGTGCCAGCAGTTACTCGGGCCAGGAAAGGATGGTTGGAAAACTGTTTTTT.

This chain connects TRBV10-2 to TRBJ2-7; 11 bases are a match to TRBD2. This CDR3 has 14 residues. With 4 bases clipped from V and 4 bases from J, the junction kept 3 bases outside the gene matches. Per germline, CDR1 WSHSY and CDR2 SAAADI. The CDR3 DNA sequence: TGCGCCAGCAGTGGTCTAGCGGGAGGTTACGAGCAGTACTTC. Translated: CASSGLAGGYEQYF.

Within the sample, this clonotype is medium-sized. The chain links TRBV20-1 to TRBJ2-5, with D possibly matching TRBD2 (5 bases). Germline CDR1 and CDR2: DFQATT and SNEGSKA (reference sequence). With 2 bases removed from V and 7 bases from J, the gap between germline ends came to 17 bases. The CDR3 loop spans 14 amino acids. The CDR3 bases are TGCAGTGCTAGACCGACTCTAGCAACGGGGACCCAGTACTTC. Encoded protein: CSARPTLATGTQYF.

This clonotype was seen only a few times. A much more abundant neighbour one base away suggests this may be a read error. The V gene is TRBV6-1, the J gene TRBJ2-1, with TRBD2 matching 9 bases. In germline, CDR1 is MNHNS, CDR2 SASEGT. The junction had 8 bases not matched to a gene; V was cut back by 3 bases and J by 8 bases. This CDR3 region has 15 residues. CDR3 residues: CASSEISGGRHEQFF. CDR3 DNA sequence: TGTGCCAGCAGTGAGATTAGCGGGGGACGACATGAGCAGTTCTTC.

This clonotype was recorded many times. This chain uses TRBV28 with TRBJ1-4, with D unclear. Trimming removed 2 bases at V and 7 bases at J, with 11 bases between. Germline lookup yields CDR1 MDHEN and CDR2 SYDVKM. The CDR3 length is 14 residues. The CDR3 DNA reads as TGTGCCAGCAGTTTAGGTGGACGAGGTGAAAAACTGTTTTTT. Its protein is CASSLGGRGEKLFF.

This clonotype appeared many times. The V and J genes are TRBV3-1 and TRBJ2-2; D possibly matches TRBD1 or TRBD2 (5 bases each). Germline CDR1 LGHDT, CDR2 YNNKEL (reference sequence). The germline V and J ends were trimmed by 4 bases and 6 bases, with 18 bases remaining between them. The CDR3 runs 16 residues. DNA of the CDR3: TGTGCCAGCAGCCGGAGACCAGGGAGAGATGCCGGGGAGCTGTTTTTT. This encodes CASSRRPGRDAGELFF.

This clonotype appeared many times. This rearrangement joins TRBV6-2 or TRBV6-3 to TRBJ2-3; 8 bases are shared with TRBD2. The V and J ends lost 8 bases and 6 bases, in that order; junction bases with no gene match: 10. Germline values: CDR1 MNHEY, CDR2 SVGEGT. The CDR3 is made up of 14 amino acids. CDR3 sequence: CASRSGAGEDTQYF. The CDR3 DNA follows: TGTGCCAGCCGTAGCGGGGCCGGAGAGGATACGCAGTATTTT.

The rearrangement links TRBV20-1 to TRBJ2-3; D may match TRBD1 or TRBD2 (5 bases each). CDR1 and CDR2 (germline): DFQATT, SNEGSKA (reference sequence). The CDR3 is made up of 18 amino acids. V was cut by 0 bases and J by 4 bases, with 23 bases left in between. The CDR3 nucleotides read TGCAGTGCTAGAGATCCCACGGGACGGGGTCCCTCCGCAGATACGCAGTATTTT. Amino acid sequence: CSARDPTGRGPSADTQYF.

This clonotype was seen many times. V gene TRBV7-6 combines with J gene TRBJ1-6, with D unclear. CDR3 length equals 15 residues. The germline CDR1 and CDR2 sequences are SGHVS and FNYEAQ. Trimming removed 0 bases at V and 3 bases at J, with 6 bases between. The CDR3 nucleotides are TGTGCCAGCAGCTTAGCGTCGGGCTATAATTCACCCCTCCACTTT. Translating gives CASSLASGYNSPLHF.

Sample share makes this clonotype medium-sized (0.01 to 0.1%). The chain has TRBV11-2 and TRBJ2-3, with unresolved D. This CDR3 contains 12 residues. Germline V gene lookup returns CDR1 SGHAT and CDR2 FQNNGV. Between the trimmed V and J ends, which lost 3 bases and 2 bases, there was a span of 3 bases. CDR3 DNA sequence: TGTGCCAGCAGCTTCTCCACAGATACGCAGTATTTT. This codes for CASSFSTDTQYF.

This clonotype was counted a few times. This chain uses TRBV7-9 with TRBJ2-1, with 13 bases aligning to TRBD2. CDR1 and CDR2 (germline): SEHNR, FQNEAQ (reference sequence). V gave up 4 bases and J gave up 0 bases; unmatched junction bases: 12. The CDR3 totals 20 residues. CDR3 in amino acids: CASSSTTSGGRFYSYNEQFF. CDR3 DNA sequence: TGTGCCAGCAGCTCGACGACTAGCGGGGGGCGGTTCTACTCCTACAATGAGCAGTTCTTC.

This clonotype was seen at least ten times. The chain recombines TRBV5-1 with TRBJ1-1, with 7 positions matching TRBD1. CDR1 and CDR2 from the germline V gene are SGHRS and YFSETQ. The length of the CDR3 is 13 residues. Unmatched junction bases numbered 8, after V lost 4 bases and J lost 8 bases. The DNA for the CDR3 is TGCGCCAGCAGCAGGACAGGTACAAGGGAAGCTTTCTTT. It specifies CASSRTGTREAFF.